There are many counts of the clone carrying this T cell receptor beta chain. Preceding any ophthalmopathy symptoms, the blood sample dates from first hyperthyroidism diagnosis. The entry originates in a study of T cells in Graves' hyperthyroidism and ophthalmopathy. Amplification yielded TCR beta CDR3 regions, with RNA transcripts as the source. When the TCR CDR3 underwent first-round RT-PCR, the HTBI primer set was used. TCRdb re-called the multiplex PCR reads with MiXCR, one entry per CDR3 protein. This table holds nearly 600,000 distinct CDR3 sequences, approximately 15% found once. The sample comprised blood. This receptor was taken from a woman in her twenties or thirties with Graves' hyperthyroidism that later progressed to Graves' ophthalmopathy.

CDR3 protein: CASRTRDSNEQFF. CDR3 DNA: TGTGCCAGCAGGACCCGGGATTCGAATGAGCAGTTCTTC. This chain uses TRBV28 with TRBJ2-1; the D gene is possibly TRBD2 (5 bases). V was cut by 6 bases and J by 7 bases, with 13 bases left in between. The CDR3 length is 13 residues. Germline assignment: CDR1 MDHEN and CDR2 SYDVKM.